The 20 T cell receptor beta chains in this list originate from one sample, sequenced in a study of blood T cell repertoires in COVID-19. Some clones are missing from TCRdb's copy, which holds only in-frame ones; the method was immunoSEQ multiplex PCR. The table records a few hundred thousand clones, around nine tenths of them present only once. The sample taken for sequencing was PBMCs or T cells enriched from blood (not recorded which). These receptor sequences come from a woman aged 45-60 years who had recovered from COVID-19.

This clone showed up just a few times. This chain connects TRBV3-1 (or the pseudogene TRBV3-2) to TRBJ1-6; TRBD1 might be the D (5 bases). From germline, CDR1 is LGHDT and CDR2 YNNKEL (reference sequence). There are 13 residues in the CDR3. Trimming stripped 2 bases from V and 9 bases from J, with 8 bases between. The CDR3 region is CASSQFRASPLHF. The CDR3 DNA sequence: TGTGCCAGCAGCCAATTCAGGGCTTCACCCCTCCACTTT.

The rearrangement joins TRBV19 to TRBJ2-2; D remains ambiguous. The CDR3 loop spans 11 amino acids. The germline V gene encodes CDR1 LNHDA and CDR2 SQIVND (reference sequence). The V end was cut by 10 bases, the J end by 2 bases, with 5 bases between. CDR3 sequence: CATSNTGELFF. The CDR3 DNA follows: TGTGCCACCTCTAACACCGGGGAGCTGTTTTTT.

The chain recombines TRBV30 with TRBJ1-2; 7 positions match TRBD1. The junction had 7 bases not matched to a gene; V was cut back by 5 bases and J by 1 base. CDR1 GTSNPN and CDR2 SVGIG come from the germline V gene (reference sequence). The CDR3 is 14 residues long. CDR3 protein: CAWDPTGLNYGYTF. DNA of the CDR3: TGTGCCTGGGACCCGACAGGGCTTAACTATGGCTACACCTTC.

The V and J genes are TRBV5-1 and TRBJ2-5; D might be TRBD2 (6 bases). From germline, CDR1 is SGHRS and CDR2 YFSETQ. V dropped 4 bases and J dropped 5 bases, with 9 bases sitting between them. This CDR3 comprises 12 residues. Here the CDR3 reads CASSAGRETQYF. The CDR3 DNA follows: TGCGCCAGCAGCGCGGGGCGGGAGACCCAGTACTTC.

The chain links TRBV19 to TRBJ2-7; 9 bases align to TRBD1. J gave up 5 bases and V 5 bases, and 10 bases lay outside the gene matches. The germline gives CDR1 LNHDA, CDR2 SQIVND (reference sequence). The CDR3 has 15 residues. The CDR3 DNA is TGTGCCAGTAGTCCTTTGACAGGGGGAGTCGACGAGCAGTACTTC. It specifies CASSPLTGGVDEQYF.

CDR3 sequence reads: CASRKTGGTDSPLHF. The CDR3 DNA sequence: TGTGCCAGCAGGAAAACAGGAGGGACCGATTCACCCCTCCACTTT. The chain is built from TRBV2 and TRBJ1-6; possible D gene TRBD1, 5 bases. The germline V gene has CDR1 SNHLY and CDR2 FYNNEI. The CDR3 sequence is 15 residues long. V lost 6 bases and J lost 8, with 17 bases in between.

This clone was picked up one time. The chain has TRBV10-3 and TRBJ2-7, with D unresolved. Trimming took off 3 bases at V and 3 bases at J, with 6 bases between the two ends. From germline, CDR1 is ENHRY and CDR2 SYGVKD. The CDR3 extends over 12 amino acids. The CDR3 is CAISDRSYEQYF. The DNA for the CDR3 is TGTGCCATCAGTGACCGGAGCTACGAGCAGTACTTC.

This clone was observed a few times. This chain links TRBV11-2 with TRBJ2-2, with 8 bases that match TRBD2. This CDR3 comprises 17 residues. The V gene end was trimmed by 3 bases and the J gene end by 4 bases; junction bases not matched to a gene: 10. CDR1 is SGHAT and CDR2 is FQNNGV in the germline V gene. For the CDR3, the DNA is TGTGCCAGCAGCTTGGCCGCCGGACTAGCTAGCACCGGGGAGCTGTTTTTT. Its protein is CASSLAAGLASTGELFF.

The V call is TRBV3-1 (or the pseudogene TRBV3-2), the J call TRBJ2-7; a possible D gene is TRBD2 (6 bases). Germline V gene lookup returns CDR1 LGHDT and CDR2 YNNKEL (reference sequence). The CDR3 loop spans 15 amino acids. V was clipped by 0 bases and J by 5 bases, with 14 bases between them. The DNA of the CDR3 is TGTGCCAGCAGCCAAGAATTGGAGGGGAGGCACGAGCAGTACTTC. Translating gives CASSQELEGRHEQYF.

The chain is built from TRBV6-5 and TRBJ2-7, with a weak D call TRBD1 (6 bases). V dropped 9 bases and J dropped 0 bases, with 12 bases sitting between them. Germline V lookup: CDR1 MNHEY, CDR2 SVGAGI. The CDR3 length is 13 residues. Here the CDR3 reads CASSNRASYEQYF. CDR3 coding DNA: TGTGCCAGTTCTAACAGGGCCTCCTACGAGCAGTACTTC.

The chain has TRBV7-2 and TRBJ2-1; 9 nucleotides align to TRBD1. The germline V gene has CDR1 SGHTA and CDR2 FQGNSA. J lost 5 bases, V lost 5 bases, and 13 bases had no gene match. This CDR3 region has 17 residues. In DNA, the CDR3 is TGTGCCAGCAGCCAAGGGACCCCGGGACAGGGAGACAATGAGCAGTTCTTC. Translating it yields CASSQGTPGQGDNEQFF.

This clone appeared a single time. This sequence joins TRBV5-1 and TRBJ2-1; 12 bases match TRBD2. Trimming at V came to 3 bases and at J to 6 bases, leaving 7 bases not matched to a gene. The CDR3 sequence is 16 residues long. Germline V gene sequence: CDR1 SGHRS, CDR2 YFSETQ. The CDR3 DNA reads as TGCGCCAGCAGCTGGGAGACTAGCGGGGGCCCCAATGAGCAGTTCTTC. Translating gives CASSWETSGGPNEQFF.

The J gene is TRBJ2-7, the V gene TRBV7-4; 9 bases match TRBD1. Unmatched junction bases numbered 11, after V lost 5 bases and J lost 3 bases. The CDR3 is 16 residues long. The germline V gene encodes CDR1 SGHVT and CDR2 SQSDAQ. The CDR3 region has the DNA TGTGCCAGCAGCCCTCATCAGACAGGGGGATGCTACGAGCAGTACTTC. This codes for CASSPHQTGGCYEQYF.

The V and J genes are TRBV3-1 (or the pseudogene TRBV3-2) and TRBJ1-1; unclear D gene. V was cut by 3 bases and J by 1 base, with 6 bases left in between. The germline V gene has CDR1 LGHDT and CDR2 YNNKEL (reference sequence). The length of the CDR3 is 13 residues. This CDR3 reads CASSQGGNTEAFF. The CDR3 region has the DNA TGTGCCAGCAGCCAGGGAGGGAACACTGAAGCTTTCTTT.

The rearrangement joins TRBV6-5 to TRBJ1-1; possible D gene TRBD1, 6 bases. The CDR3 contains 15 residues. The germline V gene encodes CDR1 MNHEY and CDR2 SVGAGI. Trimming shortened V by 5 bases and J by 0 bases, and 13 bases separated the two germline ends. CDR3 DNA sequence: TGTGCCAGCAGTAATACAGGGATCTTGAACACTGAAGCTTTCTTT. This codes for CASSNTGILNTEAFF.

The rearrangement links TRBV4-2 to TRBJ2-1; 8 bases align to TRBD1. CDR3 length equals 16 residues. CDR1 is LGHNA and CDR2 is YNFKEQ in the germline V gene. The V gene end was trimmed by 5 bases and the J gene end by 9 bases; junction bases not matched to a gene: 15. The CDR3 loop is CASSYTGRGLSGEQFF. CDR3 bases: TGTGCCAGCAGCTATACGGGCAGGGGGCTGTCGGGTGAGCAGTTCTTC.

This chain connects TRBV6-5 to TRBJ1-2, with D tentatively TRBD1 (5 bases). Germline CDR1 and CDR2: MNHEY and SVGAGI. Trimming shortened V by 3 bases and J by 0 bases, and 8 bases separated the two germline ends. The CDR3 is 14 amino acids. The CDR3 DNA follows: TGTGCCAGCAGTTATAGACAGACTAACTATGGCTACACCTTC. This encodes CASSYRQTNYGYTF.

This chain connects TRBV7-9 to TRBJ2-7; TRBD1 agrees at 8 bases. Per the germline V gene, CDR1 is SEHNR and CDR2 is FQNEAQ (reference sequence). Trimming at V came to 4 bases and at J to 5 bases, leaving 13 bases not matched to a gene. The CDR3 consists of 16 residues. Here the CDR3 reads CASSSGVLGQGDEQYF. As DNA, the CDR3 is TGTGCCAGCAGCTCCGGCGTTTTAGGACAGGGCGACGAGCAGTACTTC.

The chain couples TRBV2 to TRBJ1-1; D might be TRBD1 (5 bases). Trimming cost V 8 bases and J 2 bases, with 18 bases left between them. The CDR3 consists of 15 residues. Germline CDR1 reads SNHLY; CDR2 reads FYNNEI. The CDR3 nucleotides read TGTGCCAGCTCCGGCGGGACGGTCCTTAACACTGAAGCTTTCTTT. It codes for CASSGGTVLNTEAFF.

The CDR3 bases are TGTGCCAGTAGTCCCCGGGGGGCTGGGAGCTACACCTTC. This gives the protein CASSPRGAGSYTF. The rearrangement links TRBV19 to TRBJ1-2, with D possibly being TRBD1 (6 bases). Germline V gene lookup returns CDR1 LNHDA and CDR2 SQIVND (reference sequence). The CDR3 covers 13 residues. V was pared by 5 bases and J by 9 bases, with 16 bases between.